The source of this T cell receptor beta chain is a study of T-cell memory formation after mild COVID-19. Study-wide context: Most TCR clusters belonged to a single donor.

V lost 1 base and J 4 bases, leaving 6 bases between the germline ends. This CDR3 contains 13 residues. Germline CDR1 is SGHAT and CDR2 is FQNNGV. Only a few counts were recorded for this clonotype. Its antigen remains unidentified. Findings and caveats of the study: Some SARS-CoV-2-responding clones were already detected in memory before infection. Clones that got smaller from day 15 to 85 had even CD4/CD8, while clones growing later tipped toward CD4+.

Barcoded TCR alpha and TCR beta cDNA libraries with UMIs came from 5'RACE using constant-segment primers. Using its own MiXCR run on the 5' RACE reads, TCRdb lists one record per CDR3 protein. Among 280,000 or so distinct CDR3 sequences listed, about 20% were seen once. Sequencing was done on a sample of PBMCs or a T cell subset sorted from them (not recorded which). This receptor was obtained from a man aged 18 to 35 who had mild COVID-19 (a few samples of this study predate the infection). Cell type and time point are not known. The chain is built from TRBV11-2 and TRBJ2-3, with D possibly matching TRBD1 (5 bases). CDR3 loop: CASSLVQADTQYF. As DNA, the CDR3 is TGTGCCAGCAGCTTAGTACAGGCAGATACGCAGTATTTT.